The 31 T cell receptor beta chains presented below share a single source sample, sequenced in a study of Ad26.COV2.S vaccination and SARS-CoV-2 variants. The treatment was: 15 to 20 received Ad26.COV2.S at low or high dose, single or two shots; 5 received placebo; per-sample allocation not given. Specimen acquisition occurred on day 63 following the initial vaccine or placebo injection. The method was immunoSEQ multiplex PCR; TCRdb's version includes in-frame clones alone and lacks a portion of them. The table shows about 390,000 clones, with about nine tenths occurring only once. Sequencing was performed on peripheral blood, taken in a trial of Ad26.COV2.S vaccine versus placebo. These receptors originate from a person between 18 and 65 years old who received the Ad26.COV2.S COVID-19 vaccine or a placebo.

V and J are TRBV6-6 and TRBJ2-6, with TRBD2 as a possible D gene (6 bases). This CDR3 contains 16 residues. Trimming removed 6 bases from V and 0 bases from J, with 12 bases in between. CDR1 MNHNY and CDR2 SVGAGI come from the germline V gene (reference sequence). DNA for the CDR3: TGTGCCAGCAGCTACACCGGGGGCTCTGGGGCCAACGTCCTGACTTTC. Amino acids: CASSYTGGSGANVLTF.

The rearrangement joins TRBV19 to TRBJ2-1, with TRBD1 matching over 7 bases. CDR1 is LNHDA and CDR2 is SQIVND in the germline V gene (reference sequence). J gave up 5 bases and V 6 bases, and 7 bases lay outside the gene matches. This CDR3 is 14 amino acids long. In DNA, the CDR3 is TGTGCCAGTAGCCCGAGACAGGGCAACAATGAGCAGTTCTTC. This gives the protein CASSPRQGNNEQFF.

A single count supports this clone. CDR3 sequence reads: CASSYRGLASYEQYF. The CDR3 bases are TGTGCCAGCAGTTACCGGGGACTAGCCTCCTACGAGCAGTACTTC. The rearrangement joins TRBV6-2 or TRBV6-3 to TRBJ2-7, with 9 bases lining up with TRBD2. The CDR3 covers 15 residues. The germline CDR1 and CDR2 sequences are MNHEY and SVGEGT. V was pared by 2 bases and J by 0 bases, with 2 bases of the junction left unmatched.

This clone appeared a few times. This CDR3 is CASSYLTSGGRQETQYF. The CDR3 DNA sequence: TGTGCCAGCAGTTACTTGACTAGCGGGGGGCGCCAAGAGACCCAGTACTTC. The V and J genes are TRBV6-2 or TRBV6-3 and TRBJ2-5; 13 bases line up with TRBD2. Germline V gene lookup returns CDR1 MNHEY and CDR2 SVGEGT. With 1 base clipped from V and 1 base from J, the junction kept 3 bases outside the gene matches. The CDR3 covers 17 residues.

This clone was detected only once. This chain connects TRBV4-3 to TRBJ2-1; TRBD2 matches at 8 bases. V was pared by 1 base and J by 2 bases, with 4 bases of the junction left unmatched. CDR1 is LGHNA, CDR2 YSLEER, per germline. The length of the CDR3 is 16 residues. CDR3 coding DNA: TGCGCCAGCAGCCAAGTAGCGGGGATTGCCTACAATGAGCAGTTCTTC. This encodes CASSQVAGIAYNEQFF.

The chain employs TRBV2 and TRBJ2-1, with D possibly being TRBD2 (5 bases). The germline CDR1 and CDR2 sequences are SNHLY and FYNNEI. The V gene lost 7 bases and the J gene lost 4 bases, with 8 bases spanning the gap. CDR3 length: 12 amino acids. DNA for the CDR3: TGTGCCAGCACCTCGGGGTACAATGAGCAGTTCTTC. Translated: CASTSGYNEQFF.

This clone came up once. This sequence joins TRBV7-2 and TRBJ2-5, with D possibly TRBD1 on 6 matching bases. The CDR3 consists of 15 residues. The V gene lost 1 base and the J gene lost 1 base, with 10 bases spanning the gap. CDR1 is SGHTA, CDR2 FQGNSA, per germline. CDR3 amino acids: CASSLVGTTQETQYF. DNA for the CDR3: TGTGCCAGCAGCTTAGTCGGGACAACCCAAGAGACCCAGTACTTC.

V usage is TRBV7-8 and J usage is TRBJ2-5, with 8 bases identical to TRBD2. From germline, CDR1 is SGHVS and CDR2 FQNEAQ. The trim removed 5 bases at V and 5 bases at J, leaving 4 bases unmatched. CDR3 length: 13 residues. The CDR3 reads CASSRTSRETQYF. The DNA of the CDR3 is TGTGCCAGCAGCCGGACTAGCAGGGAGACCCAGTACTTC.

The chain uses TRBV3-1 (or the pseudogene TRBV3-2) and TRBJ1-6, with D hard to call. Germline assignment: CDR1 LGHDT and CDR2 YNNKEL (reference sequence). The ends were cut back, 11 bases at V and 5 bases at J, with 13 bases in the middle. The CDR3 totals 13 residues. DNA for the CDR3: TGTGCCGGCCGGGTCACTAATAATTCACCCCTCCACTTT. Protein product: CAGRVTNNSPLHF.

The chain links TRBV20-1 to TRBJ2-5; tentatively, D is TRBD2 (6 bases). The germline CDR1 and CDR2 sequences are DFQATT and SNEGSKA (reference sequence). Trimming shortened V by 3 bases and J by 4 bases, and 9 bases separated the two germline ends. The length of the CDR3 is 12 residues. Here the CDR3 reads CSASRGGETQYF. CDR3 DNA sequence: TGCAGTGCTAGTCGGGGAGGAGAGACCCAGTACTTC.

The chain joins TRBV21-1 to TRBJ2-5; the table's D call, TRBD1, was not checked against the DNA. TRBV21-1 is deemed a pseudogene. There are 16 residues in the CDR3. This CDR3 reads CASSPRDRGQIKTQYF. CDR3 in DNA: TGTGCCAGCAGCCCTCGTGACAGGGGCCAGATAAAGACCCAGTACTTC.

V usage is TRBV20-1 and J usage is TRBJ1-2; D is unclear. The CDR3 is 10 amino acids. Germline V gene sequence: CDR1 DFQATT, CDR2 SNEGSKA (reference sequence). The ends were cut back, 4 bases at V and 4 bases at J, with 4 bases in the middle. CDR3 loop: CSAMGYGYTF. The CDR3 region has the DNA TGCAGTGCTATGGGCTATGGCTACACCTTC.

The chain has TRBV3-1 (or the pseudogene TRBV3-2) and TRBJ2-7; 7 positions match TRBD1. The CDR3 runs 13 residues. CDR1 LGHDT and CDR2 YNNKEL come from the germline V gene (reference sequence). V dropped 4 bases and J dropped 3; count of bases not matched to a gene: 3. CDR3 protein: CASSRDRLYEQYF. The CDR3 DNA reads as TGTGCCAGCAGCCGGGACAGACTCTACGAGCAGTACTTC.

In its sample, this clone was seen a few times. CDR3 nucleotide sequence: TGTGCCAGCAGTACTCGGACAGGTTCTGAAGCTTTCTTT. Protein: CASSTRTGSEAFF. This chain uses TRBV6-6 with TRBJ1-1; 7 positions agree with TRBD1. Germline V gene sequence: CDR1 MNHNY, CDR2 SVGAGI (reference sequence). The CDR3 covers 13 residues. Germline trimming cut 5 bases from V and 6 bases from J; bases unmatched to any gene: 6.

This chain joins TRBV7-8 and TRBJ1-1; no reliable D call. The CDR3 consists of 13 residues. Trimming shortened V by 2 bases and J by 8 bases, and 12 bases separated the two germline ends. Germline assignment: CDR1 SGHVS and CDR2 FQNEAQ. The CDR3 nucleotides read TGTGCCAGCAGCTTATATGGGTCAGAAGAAGCTTTCTTT. Translating gives CASSLYGSEEAFF. Combining the CDR3 with reference TRBV7-8 and TRBJ1-1 gives the whole variable domain GAGVSQSPRYKVAKRGQDVALRCDPISGHVSLFWYQQALGQGPEFLTYFQNEAQLDKSGLPSDRFFAERPEGSVSTLKIQRTQQEDSAVYLCASSLYGSEEAFFGQGTRLTVV.

In this sample, this clone turned up once. The genes are TRBV6-5 and TRBJ1-2; 8 bases fit TRBD1. This CDR3 has 12 residues. After removal of 9 bases from V and 4 bases from J, the junction contained 4 bases not matched to a gene. CDR1 is MNHEY, CDR2 SVGAGI, per germline. The CDR3 region is CASRDRLYGYTF. The DNA of the CDR3 is TGTGCCAGTAGGGACAGGCTCTATGGCTACACCTTC.

Only one count was recorded for this clone. The chain's CDR3 is CASSTFYGQSGDRPQHF. In DNA form, the CDR3 reads TGTGCCAGTAGTACCTTCTACGGACAGTCGGGGGATCGGCCCCAGCATTTT. The V gene is TRBV19, the J gene TRBJ1-5, with D tentatively TRBD1 (6 bases). Germline V lookup: CDR1 LNHDA, CDR2 SQIVND (reference sequence). CDR3 size: 17 residues. Trimming stripped 4 bases from V and 9 bases from J, with 25 bases between. The full variable domain, its missing parts supplied by reference TRBV19 and TRBJ1-5, is DGGITQSPKYLFRKEGQNVTLSCEQNLNHDAMYWYRQDPGQGLRLIYYSQIVNDFQKGDIAEGYSVSREKKESFPLTVTSAQKNPTAFYLCASSTFYGQSGDRPQHFGDGTRLSIL.

V gene TRBV6-5 combines with J gene TRBJ1-1; D is ambiguous. The CDR3 covers 13 residues. CDR1 is MNHEY and CDR2 is SVGAGI in the germline V gene. The germline V and J ends were trimmed by 6 bases and 4 bases, with 12 bases remaining between them. The CDR3 reads CASSSGRGTEAFF. In DNA form, the CDR3 reads TGTGCCAGCAGCTCCGGGCGTGGCACTGAAGCTTTCTTT.

V and J are TRBV28 and TRBJ2-7; possibly TRBD2 for D (7 bases). This CDR3 comprises 15 residues. V was cut by 8 bases and J by 5 bases, with 22 bases left in between. Germline loops: CDR1 MDHEN, CDR2 SYDVKM. The CDR3 DNA follows: TGTGCCAGCTTTCAAACGGGGGGCAATAAAAACGAGCAGTACTTC. Encoded protein: CASFQTGGNKNEQYF.

The chain recombines TRBV28 with TRBJ1-2; D not resolved. Germline CDR1 reads MDHEN; CDR2 reads SYDVKM. Trimming removed 2 bases at V and 7 bases at J, with 5 bases between. The CDR3 is 11 residues long. The CDR3 is CASSLESGYTF. DNA for the CDR3: TGTGCCAGCAGTTTAGAGTCTGGCTACACCTTC.

J is TRBJ1-1 and V is TRBV28; 8 positions match TRBD1. The CDR3 is 14 residues long. Germline assignment: CDR1 MDHEN and CDR2 SYDVKM. V gave up 2 bases and J gave up 2 bases; unmatched junction bases: 1. The CDR3 spells CASSLGQGNTEAFF. As DNA, the CDR3 is TGTGCCAGCAGTTTAGGACAGGGTAACACTGAAGCTTTCTTT.

This clone occurred a few times. The DNA for the CDR3 is TGTGCCAGCTCACCTAAGGACGGTTACAATGAGCAGTTCTTC. This encodes CASSPKDGYNEQFF. The chain combines TRBV18 with TRBJ2-1; D not certain. Germline CDR1 KGHSH, CDR2 LQKENI. The CDR3 loop spans 14 amino acids. V lost 3 bases, J lost 4 bases, and 10 bases lay in between.

V is TRBV25-1 and J is TRBJ1-3; D is unclear. This CDR3 contains 14 residues. Deletions cut 3 bases from V and 8 bases from J, with 14 bases between. Germline CDR1 and CDR2: MGHDK and SYGVNS. CDR3 region: CASSERRTSDTIYF. The CDR3 nucleotides are TGTGCCAGCAGTGAGAGAAGGACCTCAGACACCATATATTTT.

The J gene is TRBJ1-2, the V gene TRBV27, with a possible D match to TRBD1 (6 bases). The germline CDR1 and CDR2 sequences are MNHEY and SMNVEV (reference sequence). Trimming removed 6 bases from V and 4 bases from J, with 15 bases in between. This CDR3 is 14 amino acids long. CDR3 in amino acids: CASRNIGGPYGYTF. CDR3 nucleotides: TGTGCCAGCAGGAACATCGGGGGGCCCTATGGCTACACCTTC.

V is TRBV5-1 and J is TRBJ2-7; weak D call: TRBD1 (6 bases). Germline V gene lookup returns CDR1 SGHRS and CDR2 YFSETQ. The CDR3 runs to 12 residues. Between the trimmed V and J ends, which lost 3 bases and 5 bases, there was a span of 9 bases. DNA of the CDR3: TGCGCCAGCAGCTGGGGGACAAACGAGCAGTACTTC. Translating gives CASSWGTNEQYF.

The chain joins TRBV7-8 to TRBJ2-7; 11 nucleotides line up with TRBD1. This CDR3 has 16 amino acids. The V gene's germline CDR1 is SGHVS and CDR2 FQNEAQ. V lost 2 bases, J lost 5 bases, and 8 bases stayed unmatched. The CDR3 region is CASSLKPGQGVHEQYF. The CDR3 region has the DNA TGTGCCAGCAGCTTAAAGCCGGGACAGGGGGTCCACGAGCAGTACTTC.

The chain employs TRBV3-1 (or the pseudogene TRBV3-2) and TRBJ2-7; possible D gene TRBD1, 6 bases. Trimming took 4 bases from V and 0 from J, leaving 10 bases between them. Germline lookup yields CDR1 LGHDT and CDR2 YNNKEL (reference sequence). The CDR3 consists of 14 residues. Here the CDR3 reads CASSLGQISYEQYF. As DNA, the CDR3 is TGTGCCAGCAGCCTAGGACAGATCTCCTACGAGCAGTACTTC.

The chain has TRBV9 and TRBJ2-7; D is uncertain. The CDR3 spans 15 residues. CDR1 SGDLS and CDR2 YYNGEE come from the germline V gene. Trimming removed 4 bases at V and 1 base at J, with 15 bases between. The CDR3: CASSPAGVTSYEQYF. DNA of the CDR3: TGTGCCAGCAGCCCAGCAGGAGTAACTTCCTACGAGCAGTACTTC.

This clone was recorded once. The chain is built from TRBV18 and TRBJ1-2, with 10 bases aligning to TRBD1. The CDR3 runs 17 residues. Trimming took 2 bases from V and 1 from J; bases not matched to a gene: 7. CDR1 KGHSH and CDR2 LQKENI come from the germline V gene. The CDR3 loop is CASSPNGDRGNNYGYTF. The DNA of the CDR3 is TGTGCCAGCTCACCAAATGGGGACAGGGGTAATAACTATGGCTACACCTTC.

The chain links TRBV4-3 to TRBJ2-1; TRBD2 matches 9 bases. V shed 1 base and J 8 bases; nucleotides not matched to a gene: 18. Germline assignment: CDR1 LGHNA and CDR2 YSLEER. The CDR3 loop spans 19 amino acids. In DNA, the CDR3 is TGCGCCAGCAGCCAAGTACTAGCGGGCATATCAGGCTACACAGATGAGCAGTTCTTC. Translated: CASSQVLAGISGYTDEQFF.

The chain combines TRBV18 with TRBJ2-3; the D call may be TRBD1 or TRBD2 (6 bases each). Trimming left V 4 bases short and J 4 bases short, with 15 bases between. The CDR3 consists of 15 residues. In germline, CDR1 is KGHSH, CDR2 LQKENI. CDR3 DNA sequence: TGTGCCAGCTCACGCTTACCAGGGGAGGCAGATACGCAGTATTTT. It specifies CASSRLPGEADTQYF.